The clone carrying this T cell receptor (beta chain) has just a few counts. Germline V gives CDR1 SQVTM, CDR2 ANQGSEA. Unmatched junction bases numbered 7, after V lost 3 bases and J lost 3 bases. The CDR3 spans 14 residues. The data derive from a study of blood T cell repertoires in COVID-19. Study background: Donors in the United States, Italy and Spain gave samples during acute or convalescent COVID-19.

Per the authors' pipeline: It was from reference gene primer amplification that nucleated cell counts were estimated. The method was immunoSEQ multiplex PCR; TCRdb's version includes in-frame clones alone and lacks a portion of them. That table gives V, J and clone size, and the DNA gave D and trimming. The table has 170,000 or so clones, about 78% seen once. Self-reported history from a screening survey and questionnaire set each donor's cohort. Recovered status applied to Cohort 3 donors who had two consecutive negative PCRs. It also applied to those with clearance or with symptom resolution. This sequence joins TRBV29-1 and TRBJ1-2; 7 bases line up with TRBD1. This clonotype originated in a woman between 50 and 59 years old who had recovered from COVID-19. Sequenced: PBMCs or T cells enriched from blood (not recorded which). The CDR3 here is CSVDPSGGDYGYTF. The CDR3 DNA sequence: TGCAGCGTTGATCCCTCAGGGGGAGACTATGGCTACACCTTC.